Presented here are 28 T cell receptor beta chains from one specimen sequenced in a study of cytomegalovirus exposure and HLA in healthy donors (dated by TCRdb to 2016 to 2017). The method behind the library was the immunoSEQ multiplex PCR assay. For the multiplex PCR, a mixture combining 60 forward primers for TCR Vbeta segments and 13 reverse primers for TCR Jbeta segments was used. TCRdb limited this immuneACCESS table to in-frame rearrangements with V and J called. A share of clones is missing; checked studies link under half to unresolved V genes, and the rest is unexplained. A total of approximately 100,000 clones appear in this sample, around 71% of them only once. The ten biggest clones cover approximately 0.74% of the sample. The sequenced sample consisted of PBMCs. These receptors all come from a boy younger than 18 in good health and CMV-seronegative.

This clone has only one observation. The gene calls are TRBV15 and TRBJ1-2; no definite D call. This CDR3 contains 16 residues. The V end lost 0 bases, the J end lost 0 bases, and 11 bases lay between the germline ends. Germline V gene lookup returns CDR1 LNHNV and CDR2 YYDKDF (reference sequence). The CDR3 DNA reads as TGTGCCACCAGCAGAGATTCTCGGGTCCCTAACTATGGCTACACCTTC. Its protein is CATSRDSRVPNYGYTF.

The chain has TRBV5-1 and TRBJ1-4, with 7 positions matching TRBD1. CDR1 and CDR2 (germline): SGHRS, YFSETQ. V dropped 5 bases and J dropped 6; count of bases not matched to a gene: 7. The CDR3 has 14 residues. CDR3 region: CASSPSQGYEKLFF. CDR3 bases: TGCGCCAGCAGTCCTTCACAGGGGTATGAAAAACTGTTTTTT. The entire variable domain, with the rest obtained from reference TRBV5-1 and TRBJ1-4, is as follows: KAGVTQTPRYLIKTRGQQVTLSCSPISGHRSVSWYQQTPGQGLQFLFEYFSETQRNKGNFPGRFSGRQFSNSRSEMNVSTLELGDSALYLCASSPSQGYEKLFFGSGTQLSVL.

The chain recombines TRBV5-1 with TRBJ2-7; a weak D match, TRBD2 (6 bases). CDR3 length: 14 amino acids. The V gene lost 0 bases and the J gene lost 2 bases, with 9 bases spanning the gap. In germline, CDR1 is SGHRS, CDR2 YFSETQ. CDR3 sequence (DNA): TGCGCCAGCAGCTTGGCGGGGGTCCCCTACGAGCAGTACTTC. This gives the protein CASSLAGVPYEQYF.

This clone was recorded once. This chain joins TRBV9 and TRBJ1-5, with unresolved D. The V gene's germline CDR1 is SGDLS and CDR2 YYNGEE. V lost 5 bases and J 2 bases, leaving 20 bases between the germline ends. This CDR3 comprises 17 residues. The CDR3: CASRTLGGHLGNQPQHF. In nucleotides, the CDR3 is TGTGCCAGCAGGACATTAGGTGGTCATCTGGGCAATCAGCCCCAGCATTTT. The variable domain in full, with the rest retrieved from reference TRBV9 and TRBJ1-5, is DSGVTQTPKHLITATGQRVTLRCSPRSGDLSVYWYQQSLDQGLQFLIQYYNGEERAKGNILERFSAQQFPDLHSELNLSSLELGDSALYFCASRTLGGHLGNQPQHFGDGTRLSIL.

This sequence joins TRBV19 and TRBJ1-5; TRBD1 matches at 7 bases. The CDR3 is 13 residues long. Germline-derived CDR1 and CDR2 are LNHDA and SQIVND (reference sequence). Trimming at V came to 5 bases and at J to 6 bases, leaving 4 bases not matched to a gene. CDR3 sequence: CASSDRVGQPQHF. The CDR3 DNA reads as TGTGCCAGTAGTGACAGGGTGGGTCAGCCCCAGCATTTT.

V is TRBV4-1 and J is TRBJ2-4, with D possibly being TRBD2 (5 bases). Trimming pared 0 bases from V and 3 bases from J, leaving 15 bases between. The CDR3 sequence is 17 residues long. Per germline, CDR1 MGHRA and CDR2 YSYEKL. In DNA form, the CDR3 reads TGCGCCAGCAGCCAAGAAGGGCGAGCGGCGGGCAAAAACATTCAGTACTTC. Residues: CASSQEGRAAGKNIQYF.

V is TRBV5-1 and J is TRBJ2-2; 7 bases are shared with TRBD1. There are 16 residues in the CDR3. V gave up 1 base and J gave up 0 bases; unmatched junction bases: 3. Germline assignment: CDR1 SGHRS and CDR2 YFSETQ. As DNA, the CDR3 is TGCGCCAGCAGCTTGCGACAGGGCACGAACACCGGGGAGCTGTTTTTT. It encodes CASSLRQGTNTGELFF.

The CDR3: CAIHHSTDTQYF. Written as DNA, the CDR3 is TGTGCCATCCATCATAGCACAGATACGCAGTATTTT. The chain joins TRBV6-4 to TRBJ2-3; D ambiguous. The V and J ends lost 10 bases and 0 bases respectively, with 8 bases between them. The CDR3 spans 12 residues. Germline V gene data show CDR1 as MRHNA and CDR2 as SNTAGT.

This clone was observed a handful of times. The chain couples TRBV6-1 to TRBJ1-1; TRBD1 matches at 10 bases. CDR3 length: 14 residues. Germline trimming cut 8 bases from V and 4 bases from J; bases unmatched to any gene: 7. The V gene's germline CDR1 is MNHNS and CDR2 SASEGT. The CDR3 spells CASPGRDRGTEAFF. For the CDR3, the DNA is TGTGCCAGCCCCGGCCGGGACAGGGGCACTGAAGCTTTCTTT.

The chain joins TRBV30 to TRBJ2-1; possibly TRBD1 for D (5 bases). V lost 4 bases and J 1 base, leaving 8 bases between the germline ends. Looked up from germline, CDR1 is GTSNPN and CDR2 is SVGIG (reference sequence). The CDR3 length is 13 residues. CDR3 in DNA: TGTGCCTGGAACCAGGGTTCCTACAATGAGCAGTTCTTC. Residues: CAWNQGSYNEQFF.

The genes are TRBV4-3 and TRBJ1-2; 7 bases map to TRBD1. V lost 1 base to trimming and J lost 8 bases; unmatched junction nucleotides: 10. Germline V CDR1 and CDR2: LGHNA, YSLEER. This CDR3 contains 15 residues. The CDR3 DNA sequence: TGCGCCAGCAGCCAAGGGACCGGACAGGCGGGGGGCTACACCTTC. Protein: CASSQGTGQAGGYTF.

The V and J genes are TRBV28 and TRBJ1-2, with D hard to call. V lost 5 bases and J lost 7, with 17 bases in between. The CDR3 is made up of 14 amino acids. The germline V gene encodes CDR1 MDHEN and CDR2 SYDVKM. This CDR3 reads CASSTPTTPRGYTF. The CDR3 DNA follows: TGTGCCAGCAGTACCCCCACGACACCCCGTGGCTACACCTTC.

The rearrangement links TRBV5-1 to TRBJ1-2; D might be TRBD1 (5 bases). Trimming took 4 bases from V and 1 from J, leaving 11 bases between them. The CDR3 extends over 14 amino acids. Germline-derived CDR1 and CDR2 are SGHRS and YFSETQ. This chain's CDR3 is CASSHPQDNYGYTF. As DNA, the CDR3 is TGCGCCAGCAGCCACCCACAGGATAACTATGGCTACACCTTC.

The chain employs TRBV30 and TRBJ1-2; D possibly corresponds to TRBD1 (6 bases). Germline V gene lookup returns CDR1 GTSNPN and CDR2 SVGIG (reference sequence). V lost 4 bases and J 2 bases, leaving 14 bases between the germline ends. CDR3 length equals 14 residues. This CDR3 reads CAWTWGGANYGYTF. Here the CDR3 DNA reads TGTGCCTGGACGTGGGGGGGCGCGAACTATGGCTACACCTTC. Drawing the rest from reference TRBV30 and TRBJ1-2, the complete variable domain is SQTIHQWPATLVQPVGSPLSLECTVEGTSNPNLYWYRQAAGRGLQLLFYSVGIGQISSEVPQNLSASRPQDRQFILSSKKLLLSDSGFYLCAWTWGGANYGYTFGSGTRLTVV.

The chain links TRBV6-5 to TRBJ2-7, with a possible D match to TRBD1 (5 bases). Trimming cost V 0 bases and J 5 bases, with 8 bases left between them. The CDR3 length is 13 residues. In germline, CDR1 is MNHEY, CDR2 SVGAGI. CDR3 in amino acids: CASSYSWGNEQYF. The CDR3 DNA is TGTGCCAGCAGTTACTCTTGGGGCAACGAGCAGTACTTC.

The chain uses TRBV28 and TRBJ2-1; 9 positions agree with TRBD1. The CDR3 is made up of 16 amino acids. Germline V lookup: CDR1 MDHEN, CDR2 SYDVKM. The trim removed 3 bases at V and 4 bases at J, leaving 7 bases unmatched. In DNA form, the CDR3 reads TGTGCCAGCAGTTTTAGACAGGGGGGATTTTACAATGAGCAGTTCTTC. It yields the protein CASSFRQGGFYNEQFF.

V is TRBV5-8 and J is TRBJ2-1; D possibly corresponds to TRBD1 (5 bases). Trimming pared 6 bases from V and 3 bases from J, leaving 16 bases between. The germline V gene encodes CDR1 SGHTS and CDR2 YDEGEE. The CDR3 length is 15 residues. Here the CDR3 reads CASTFLGANYNEQFF. The CDR3 nucleotides read TGTGCCAGCACCTTTTTAGGGGCCAACTACAATGAGCAGTTCTTC.

The V and J genes are TRBV6-1 and TRBJ2-7, with 7 positions matching TRBD1. This CDR3 is 14 amino acids long. Germline CDR1 MNHNS, CDR2 SASEGT. The ends lost 5 bases at V and 4 bases at J; junction bases unmatched: 8. The CDR3 sequence is CASSLTGTAYEQYF. The CDR3 DNA sequence: TGTGCCAGCAGTTTAACCGGGACAGCATACGAGCAGTACTTC.

The rearrangement joins TRBV30 to TRBJ1-1; TRBD1 is a possible D gene (5 bases). V gave up 3 bases and J gave up 0 bases, with 14 bases separating them. The CDR3 is 15 amino acids. Germline CDR1 is GTSNPN and CDR2 is SVGIG (reference sequence). The CDR3 reads CAWSGLMTVNTEAFF. The DNA for the CDR3 is TGTGCCTGGAGCGGTCTGATGACAGTGAACACTGAAGCTTTCTTT.

V usage is TRBV7-2 and J usage is TRBJ2-7, with 7 nucleotides matching TRBD2. The V segment lost 4 bases and the J segment 3 bases; nucleotides outside the gene matches: 18. Germline V gene lookup returns CDR1 SGHTA and CDR2 FQGNSA. The CDR3 consists of 18 residues. As DNA, the CDR3 is TGTGCCAGCAGCTCGCAGACTAGCAGGAGGAGCTACGGCTACGAGCAGTACTTC. Its translation is CASSSQTSRRSYGYEQYF.

V gene TRBV11-2 combines with J gene TRBJ2-7; D unclear. Germline V CDR1 and CDR2: SGHAT, FQNNGV. The CDR3 extends over 13 amino acids. The V end lost 1 base, the J end lost 3 bases, and 7 bases lay between the germline ends. This CDR3 is CASSLGHLYEQYF. CDR3 nucleotide sequence: TGTGCCAGCAGCTTAGGGCACCTCTACGAGCAGTACTTC.

This clone is a singleton in its sample. The sample holds other DNA sequences that translate to the same CDR3. The chain is built from TRBV28 and TRBJ2-7; 8 bases line up with TRBD1. V gave up 5 bases and J gave up 1 base; unmatched junction bases: 4. CDR3 size: 14 residues. In germline, CDR1 is MDHEN, CDR2 SYDVKM. The CDR3 is CASSLTGVSYEQYF. The CDR3 DNA sequence: TGTGCCAGCAGTCTGACAGGGGTTTCCTACGAGCAGTACTTC.

The chain's CDR3 is CASSLGSGTYEQYF. Written as DNA, the CDR3 is TGCGCCAGCAGCTTGGGTTCCGGTACCTACGAGCAGTACTTC. J is TRBJ2-7 and V is TRBV5-1; D is unresolved. From germline, CDR1 is SGHRS and CDR2 YFSETQ. The CDR3 is 14 residues long. Trimming took off 0 bases at V and 2 bases at J, with 9 bases between the two ends.

The chain has TRBV27 and TRBJ2-7; D is ambiguous. CDR1 is MNHEY and CDR2 is SMNVEV in the germline V gene (reference sequence). CDR3 length: 14 amino acids. The V and J ends lost 5 bases and 7 bases respectively, with 18 bases between them. The chain's CDR3 is CASSGYGLSREQYF. The CDR3 DNA follows: TGTGCCAGCAGTGGGTACGGCCTCTCTAGGGAGCAGTACTTC.

The CDR3 region has the DNA TGTGCCAGCAGCACCGGGGACAGGGTTGGCGAGCAGTACTTC. Translation gives CASSTGDRVGEQYF. The chain uses TRBV5-4 and TRBJ2-7, with 9 bases aligning to TRBD1. The CDR3 runs 14 residues. The V gene end was trimmed by 4 bases and the J gene end by 6 bases; junction bases not matched to a gene: 8. The germline CDR1 and CDR2 sequences are SGHNT and YYREEE (reference sequence). Full variable domain (remainder filled in from reference TRBV5-4 and TRBJ2-7): ETGVTQSPTHLIKTRGQQVTLRCSSQSGHNTVSWYQQALGQGPQFIFQYYREEENGRGNFPPRFSGLQFPNYSSELNVNALELDDSALYLCASSTGDRVGEQYFGPGTRLTVT.

The chain has TRBV9 and TRBJ2-1; 8 positions match TRBD2. This CDR3 has 14 amino acids. After removal of 0 bases from V and 6 bases from J, the junction contained 2 bases not matched to a gene. Germline lookup yields CDR1 SGDLS and CDR2 YYNGEE. The CDR3 region has the DNA TGTGCCAGCAGCGTAGTTGGGACTAGCAATGAGCAGTTCTTC. Encoded protein: CASSVVGTSNEQFF.

This chain connects TRBV28 to TRBJ2-1; TRBD1 matches at 7 bases. From germline, CDR1 is MDHEN and CDR2 SYDVKM. The junction had 9 bases not matched to a gene; V was cut back by 6 bases and J by 7 bases. CDR3 length: 14 residues. The CDR3 DNA is TGTGCCAGCAGACCGGGACAGAGGGTGAATGAGCAGTTCTTC. Its translation is CASRPGQRVNEQFF.

The chain joins TRBV14 to TRBJ1-4; D unresolved. Trimming took 4 bases from V and 0 from J, leaving 9 bases between them. The CDR3 sequence is 15 residues long. In germline, CDR1 is SGHDN, CDR2 FVKESK. CDR3: CASSLDGTTNEKLFF. For the CDR3, the DNA is TGTGCCAGCAGCCTAGACGGGACAACTAATGAAAAACTGTTTTTT.